This T cell receptor beta chain was sequenced for a study of OX40 agonist ivuxolimab in advanced cancers. About the research overall: Eligibility rules accepted prior anti-PD-1, anti-PD-L1 or anti-CTLA-4 therapy, and roughly 40% had some.

TCRdb's table, derived via immunoSEQ multiplex PCR, lists solely in-frame clones and lacks some. The table shows over 70,000 clones, with 80% to 90% occurring only once. General observations from the study: There was clonal expansion of CD4+ and CD8+ blood T cells by week 6 at 0.1 to 3.0 mg/kg.

A remark on this clone: The antigen is unknown.

The sample was CD4+ or CD8+ T cells sorted from blood, taken in a trial of the OX40 agonist ivuxolimab. The sequence was collected from an adult with an advanced solid tumor such as melanoma, head and neck, liver or kidney cancer.

The CDR3 here is CASSETGGGNTIYF. The CDR3 region has the DNA TGTGCCAGCAGTGAGACAGGGGGCGGAAACACCATATATTTT. The chain carries TRBV2 and TRBJ1-3, with 10 bases identical to TRBD1. With V trimmed by 3 bases and J by 4 bases, 0 bases remained unmatched. This CDR3 region has 14 residues. The V gene's germline CDR1 is SNHLY and CDR2 FYNNEI.